One and the same sample provided the 5 T cell receptor beta chains below, sequenced in a study of T cells after yellow fever vaccination. Using its own MiXCR run on the 5' RACE reads, TCRdb lists one record per CDR3 protein. The profile covers under 600,000 distinct CDR3 sequences, with 20% to 25% appearing a single time and about 16% taken by the ten largest. The specimen comprised PBMCs, sampled 21 days after the first yellow fever vaccination. The receptors originated from a man between 18 and 35 years old who received the YFV17D yellow fever vaccine.

This chain links TRBV12-3 or TRBV12-4 with TRBJ1-2, with 7 bases identical to TRBD1. The CDR3 length is 12 residues. V gave up 6 bases and J gave up 8 bases; unmatched junction bases: 6. The CDR3 nucleotides are TGTGCCAGCAGCCCGACAGGGATCGGCTACACCTTC. Its protein is CASSPTGIGYTF.

This clonotype showed up just a few times. V gene TRBV5-1 combines with J gene TRBJ2-1; no firm D call. This CDR3 has 15 residues. CDR1 and CDR2 from the germline V gene are SGHRS and YFSETQ. Trimming took 0 bases from V and 8 from J, leaving 15 bases between them. DNA for the CDR3: TGCGCCAGCAGCTTGGGGGGTCGGGCTGGCCATGAGCAGTTCTTC. Protein product: CASSLGGRAGHEQFF.

Many counts were recorded for this clonotype. The rearrangement uses TRBV10-2 and TRBJ2-5, with a weak D call TRBD1 (5 bases). This CDR3 contains 12 residues. The germline V gene encodes CDR1 WSHSY and CDR2 SAAADI. V was pared by 3 bases and J by 5 bases, with 7 bases between. The CDR3 DNA sequence: TGCGCCAGCAGTGAAGGGGTGGAGACCCAGTACTTC. Protein product: CASSEGVETQYF.

This sequence joins TRBV5-4 and TRBJ2-5, with D perhaps TRBD1 (6 bases). The CDR3 has 13 residues. The V and J ends lost 3 bases and 4 bases respectively, with 10 bases between them. The germline V gene has CDR1 SGHNT and CDR2 YYREEE (reference sequence). CDR3 residues: CASSSTGLETQYF. In DNA, the CDR3 is TGTGCCAGCAGCTCAACAGGGCTAGAGACCCAGTACTTC.

This clonotype was counted ten times or more. The CDR3 DNA reads TGTGCCAGCAGTTTTTCCTCGGACCAGCCCCAGCATTTT. Translation gives CASSFSSDQPQHF. V usage is TRBV12-3 or TRBV12-4 and J usage is TRBJ1-5; D remains ambiguous. This CDR3 contains 13 residues. Trimming took off 3 bases at V and 7 bases at J, with 10 bases between the two ends.